This TCR beta chain was sequenced during a study of blood T cell repertoires in COVID-19. Study-wide background: Some COVID-19 samples were acute and others convalescent; all came from the United States, Italy and Spain. Nucleic acid was either cDNA or gDNA, and it came from T cells, B-cell-depleted T cells, or PBMCs.

V was pared by 5 bases and J by 3 bases, with 10 bases between. Germline values: CDR1 SGHTA, CDR2 FQGNSA. This CDR3 region has 14 residues. Per the original methods: Amplification of reference gene primers provided the estimated nucleated cell counts. Using immunoSEQ multiplex PCR, the repertoire was profiled, and TCRdb retains in-frame clones only, with some absent. That table furnishes V, J and clone size, whereas the DNA furnished D and trimming. The table records under 150,000 clones, roughly four fifths of them present only once. This TCR was recovered from a woman in her forties or fifties with active or convalescent COVID-19. The rearrangement joins TRBV7-2 to TRBJ1-4; tentative D call: TRBD1 (6 bases). The sequenced sample consisted of peripheral blood. DNA for the CDR3: TGTGCCAGCAGCCTCAGGGGTCCTAATGAAAAACTGTTTTTT. The encoded protein is CASSLRGPNEKLFF.